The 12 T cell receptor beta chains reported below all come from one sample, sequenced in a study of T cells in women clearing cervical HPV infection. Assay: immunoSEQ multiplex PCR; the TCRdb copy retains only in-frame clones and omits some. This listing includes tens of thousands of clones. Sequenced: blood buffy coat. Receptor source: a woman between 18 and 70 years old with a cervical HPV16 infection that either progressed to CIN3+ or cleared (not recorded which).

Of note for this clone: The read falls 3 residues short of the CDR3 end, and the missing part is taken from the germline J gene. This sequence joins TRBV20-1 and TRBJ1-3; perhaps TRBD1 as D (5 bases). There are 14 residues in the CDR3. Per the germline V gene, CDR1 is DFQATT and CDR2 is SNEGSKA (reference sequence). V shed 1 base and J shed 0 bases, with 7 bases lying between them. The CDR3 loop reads CSARARVSGNTIYF. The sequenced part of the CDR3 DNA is TGCAGTGCTAGAGCCAGGGTCTCTGGAAACACC.

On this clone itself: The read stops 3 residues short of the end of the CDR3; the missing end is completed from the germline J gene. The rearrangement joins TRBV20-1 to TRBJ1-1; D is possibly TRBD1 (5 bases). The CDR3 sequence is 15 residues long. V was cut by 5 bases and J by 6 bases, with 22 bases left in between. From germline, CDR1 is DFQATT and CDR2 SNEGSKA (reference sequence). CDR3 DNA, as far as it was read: TGCAGTGCTGCCCGCCCGGAGGGGCTTCCACCTGAA. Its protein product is CSAARPEGLPPE. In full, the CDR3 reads CSAARPEGLPPEAFF.

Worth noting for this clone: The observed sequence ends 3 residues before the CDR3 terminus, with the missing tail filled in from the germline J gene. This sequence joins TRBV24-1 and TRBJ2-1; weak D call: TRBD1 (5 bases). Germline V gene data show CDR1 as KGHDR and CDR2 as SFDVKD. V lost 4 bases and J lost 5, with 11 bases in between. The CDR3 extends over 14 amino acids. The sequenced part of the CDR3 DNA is TGTGCCACCAGTGACAGGGTGAAGGACAATGAG. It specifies CATSDRVKDNE. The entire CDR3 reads CATSDRVKDNEQFF.

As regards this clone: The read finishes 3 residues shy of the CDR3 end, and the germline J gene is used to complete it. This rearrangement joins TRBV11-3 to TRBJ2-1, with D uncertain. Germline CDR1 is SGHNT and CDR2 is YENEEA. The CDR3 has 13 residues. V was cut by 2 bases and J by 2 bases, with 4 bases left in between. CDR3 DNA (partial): TGTGCCAGCAGCTTATCGGCCTACAATGAG. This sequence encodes CASSLSAYNE. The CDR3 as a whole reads CASSLSAYNEQFF. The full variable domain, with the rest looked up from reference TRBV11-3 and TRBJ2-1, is EAGVVQSPRYKIIEKKQPVAFWCNPISGHNTLYWYLQNLGQGPELLIRYENEEAVDDSQLPKDRFSAERLKGVDSTLKIQPAELGDSAVYLCASSLSAYNEQFFGPGTRLTVL.

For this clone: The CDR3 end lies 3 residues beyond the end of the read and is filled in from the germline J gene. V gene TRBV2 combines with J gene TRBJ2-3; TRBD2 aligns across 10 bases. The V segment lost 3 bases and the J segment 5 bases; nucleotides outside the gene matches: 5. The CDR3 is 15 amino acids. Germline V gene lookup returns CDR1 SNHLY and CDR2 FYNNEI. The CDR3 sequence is CASSEPRTSGDTQYF. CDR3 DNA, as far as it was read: TGTGCCAGCAGTGAGCCCCGGACTAGCGGAGATACG.

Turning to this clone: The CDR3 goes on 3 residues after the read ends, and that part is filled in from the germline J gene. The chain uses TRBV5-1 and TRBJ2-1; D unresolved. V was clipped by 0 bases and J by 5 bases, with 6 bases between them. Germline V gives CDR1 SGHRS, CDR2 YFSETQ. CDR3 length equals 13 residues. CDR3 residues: CASSLGPNNEQFF. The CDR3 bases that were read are TGCGCCAGCAGCTTGGGCCCTAACAATGAG.

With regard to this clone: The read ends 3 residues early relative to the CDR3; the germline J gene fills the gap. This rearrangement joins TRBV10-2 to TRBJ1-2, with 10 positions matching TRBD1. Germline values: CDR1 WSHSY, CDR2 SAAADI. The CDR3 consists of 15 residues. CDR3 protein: CASSAGTGVSSGYTF. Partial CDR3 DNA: TGCGCCAGCAGCGCCGGGACAGGGGTGAGCAGCGGC.

CDR3 DNA (partial): TGTGCCAGCAGCCTGACAGGGTTGAACATT. Translated, it gives CASSLTGLNI. The complete CDR3 reads CASSLTGLNIQYF. The chain joins TRBV7-9 to TRBJ2-4; TRBD1 matches 7 bases. The read terminates 3 residues before the CDR3 end, so the remaining end is supplied by the germline J gene. With 5 bases clipped from V and 7 bases from J, the junction kept 5 bases outside the gene matches. CDR1 and CDR2 from the germline V gene are SEHNR and FQNEAQ (reference sequence). The CDR3 totals 13 residues.

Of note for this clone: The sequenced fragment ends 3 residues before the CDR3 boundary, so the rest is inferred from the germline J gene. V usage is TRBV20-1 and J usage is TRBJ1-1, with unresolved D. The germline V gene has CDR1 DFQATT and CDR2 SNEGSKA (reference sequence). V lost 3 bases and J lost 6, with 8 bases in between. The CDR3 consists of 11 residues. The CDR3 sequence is CSASRGAEAFF. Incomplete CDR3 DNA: TGCAGTGCTAGCCGGGGAGCTGAA.

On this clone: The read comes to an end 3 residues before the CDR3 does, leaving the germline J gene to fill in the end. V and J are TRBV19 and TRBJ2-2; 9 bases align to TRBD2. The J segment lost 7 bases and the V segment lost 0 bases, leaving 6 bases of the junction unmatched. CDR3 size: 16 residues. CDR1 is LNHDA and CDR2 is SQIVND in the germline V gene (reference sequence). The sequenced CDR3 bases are TGTGCCAGTAGTATAGAAAGCGGGAGGTCGAACGGGGAG. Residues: CASSIESGRSNGE. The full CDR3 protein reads CASSIESGRSNGELFF. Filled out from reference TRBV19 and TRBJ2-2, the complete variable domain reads DGGITQSPKYLFRKEGQNVTLSCEQNLNHDAMYWYRQDPGQGLRLIYYSQIVNDFQKGDIAEGYSVSREKKESFPLTVTSAQKNPTAFYLCASSIESGRSNGELFFGEGSRLTVL.

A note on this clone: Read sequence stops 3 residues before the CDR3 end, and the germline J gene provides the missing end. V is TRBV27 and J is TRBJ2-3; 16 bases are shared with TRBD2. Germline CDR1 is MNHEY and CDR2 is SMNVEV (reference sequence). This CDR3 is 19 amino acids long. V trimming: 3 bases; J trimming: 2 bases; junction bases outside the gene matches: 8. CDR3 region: CASSFYGTSGRAATDTQYF. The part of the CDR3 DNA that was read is TGTGCCAGCAGTTTCTACGGGACTAGCGGGAGGGCGGCCACAGATACG.

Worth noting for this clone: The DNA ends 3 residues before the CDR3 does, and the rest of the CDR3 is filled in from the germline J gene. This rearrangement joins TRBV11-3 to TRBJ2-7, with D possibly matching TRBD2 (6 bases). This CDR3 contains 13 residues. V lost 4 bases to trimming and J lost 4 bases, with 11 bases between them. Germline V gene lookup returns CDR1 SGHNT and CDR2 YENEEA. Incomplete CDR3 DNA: TGTGCCAGCAGCTCAACGGAGGGTTACGAG. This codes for CASSSTEGYE. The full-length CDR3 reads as CASSSTEGYEQYF.